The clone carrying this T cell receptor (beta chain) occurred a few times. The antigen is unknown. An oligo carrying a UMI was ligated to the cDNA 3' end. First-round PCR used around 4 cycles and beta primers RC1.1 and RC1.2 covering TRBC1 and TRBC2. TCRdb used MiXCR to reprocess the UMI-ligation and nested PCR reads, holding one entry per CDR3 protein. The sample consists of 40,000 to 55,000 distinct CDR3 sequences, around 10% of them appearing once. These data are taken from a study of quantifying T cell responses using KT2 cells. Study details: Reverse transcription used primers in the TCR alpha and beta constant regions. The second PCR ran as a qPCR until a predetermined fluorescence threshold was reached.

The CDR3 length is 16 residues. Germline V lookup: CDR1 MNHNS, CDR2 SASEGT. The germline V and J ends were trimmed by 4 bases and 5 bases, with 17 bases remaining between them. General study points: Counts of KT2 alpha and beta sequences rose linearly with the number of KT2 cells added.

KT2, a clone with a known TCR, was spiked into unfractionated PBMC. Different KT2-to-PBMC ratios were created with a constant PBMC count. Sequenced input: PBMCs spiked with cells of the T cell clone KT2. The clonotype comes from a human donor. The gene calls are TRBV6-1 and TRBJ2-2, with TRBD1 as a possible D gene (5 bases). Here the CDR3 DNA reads TGTGCCAGCAGTGTCCTTGTCCAGGGTGGGACCGGGGAGCTGTTTTTT. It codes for CASSVLVQGGTGELFF.